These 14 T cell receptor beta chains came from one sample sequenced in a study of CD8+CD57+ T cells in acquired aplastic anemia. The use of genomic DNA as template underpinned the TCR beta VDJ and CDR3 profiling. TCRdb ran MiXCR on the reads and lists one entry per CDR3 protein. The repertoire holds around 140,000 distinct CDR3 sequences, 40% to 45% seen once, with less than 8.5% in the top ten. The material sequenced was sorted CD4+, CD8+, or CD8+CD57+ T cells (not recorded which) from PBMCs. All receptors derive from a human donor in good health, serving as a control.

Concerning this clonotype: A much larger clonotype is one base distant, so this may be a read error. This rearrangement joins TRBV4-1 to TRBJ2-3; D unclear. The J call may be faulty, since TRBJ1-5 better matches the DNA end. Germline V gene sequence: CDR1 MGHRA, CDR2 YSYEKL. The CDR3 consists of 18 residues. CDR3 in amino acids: CASSQGRLAGYLTDTQHF. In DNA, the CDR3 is TGCGCCAGCAGCCAAGGGCGACTAGCGGGGTACCTCACAGATACGCAGCATTTT.

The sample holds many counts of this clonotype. CDR3 sequence (DNA): TGCGCCAGCAGCTACCGACAGGGAAACACTGAAGCTTTCTTT. Translation gives CASSYRQGNTEAFF. The genes are TRBV5-1 and TRBJ1-1, with TRBD1 matching over 7 bases. Germline V CDR1 and CDR2: SGHRS, YFSETQ. The CDR3 runs to 14 residues. V lost 3 bases, J lost 2 bases, and 4 bases stayed unmatched.

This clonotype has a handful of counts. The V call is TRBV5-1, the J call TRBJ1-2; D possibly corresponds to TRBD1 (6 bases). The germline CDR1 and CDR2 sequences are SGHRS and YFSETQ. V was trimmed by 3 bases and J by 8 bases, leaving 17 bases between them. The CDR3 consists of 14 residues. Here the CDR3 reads CASSSNADSEGYTF. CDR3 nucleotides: TGCGCCAGCAGCTCGAACGCGGACAGTGAAGGCTACACCTTC.

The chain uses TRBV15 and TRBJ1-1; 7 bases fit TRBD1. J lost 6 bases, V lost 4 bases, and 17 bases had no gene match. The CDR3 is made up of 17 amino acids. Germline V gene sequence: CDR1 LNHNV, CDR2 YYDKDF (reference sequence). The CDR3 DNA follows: TGTGCCACCAGCAAGCGGGGACAGCCTCCGTTTGAGGCTGAAGCTTTCTTT. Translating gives CATSKRGQPPFEAEAFF.

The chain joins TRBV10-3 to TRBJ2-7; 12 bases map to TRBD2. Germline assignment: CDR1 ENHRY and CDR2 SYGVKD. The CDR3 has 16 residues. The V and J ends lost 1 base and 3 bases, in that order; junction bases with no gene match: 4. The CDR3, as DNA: TGTGCCATCAGTGAGTTAAGACTAGCGGGGGTCTACGAGCAGTACTTC. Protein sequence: CAISELRLAGVYEQYF.

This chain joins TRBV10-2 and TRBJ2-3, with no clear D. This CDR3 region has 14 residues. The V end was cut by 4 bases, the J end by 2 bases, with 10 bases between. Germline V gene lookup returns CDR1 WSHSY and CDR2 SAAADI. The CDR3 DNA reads TGCGCCAGCAGTGTCGGATCGATCACAGATACGCAGTATTTT. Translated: CASSVGSITDTQYF.

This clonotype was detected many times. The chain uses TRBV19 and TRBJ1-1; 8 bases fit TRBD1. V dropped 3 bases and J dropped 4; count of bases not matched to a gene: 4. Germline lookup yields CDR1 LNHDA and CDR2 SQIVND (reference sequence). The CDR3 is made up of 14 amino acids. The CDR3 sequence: CASSMAQGGTEAFF. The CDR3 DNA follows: TGTGCCAGTAGTATGGCACAGGGGGGCACTGAAGCTTTCTTT.

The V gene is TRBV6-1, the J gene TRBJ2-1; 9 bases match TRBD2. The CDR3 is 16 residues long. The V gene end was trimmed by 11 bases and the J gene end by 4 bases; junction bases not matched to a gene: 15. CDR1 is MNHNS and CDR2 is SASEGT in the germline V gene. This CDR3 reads CAGGRAGTSLYNEQFF. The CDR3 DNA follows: TGTGCCGGGGGCAGGGCTGGGACTAGCCTTTACAATGAGCAGTTCTTC.

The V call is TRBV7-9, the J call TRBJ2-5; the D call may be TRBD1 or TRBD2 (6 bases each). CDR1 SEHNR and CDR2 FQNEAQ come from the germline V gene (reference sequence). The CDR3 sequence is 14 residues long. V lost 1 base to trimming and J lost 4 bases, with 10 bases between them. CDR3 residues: CASSLVEGGETQYF. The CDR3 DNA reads TGTGCCAGCAGCTTAGTGGAGGGGGGAGAGACCCAGTACTTC.

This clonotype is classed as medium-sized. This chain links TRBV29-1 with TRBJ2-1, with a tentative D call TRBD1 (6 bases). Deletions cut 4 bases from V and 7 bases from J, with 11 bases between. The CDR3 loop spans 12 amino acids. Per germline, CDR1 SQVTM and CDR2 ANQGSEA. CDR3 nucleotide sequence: TGCAGCGTTGCGAGGACAGATAATGAGCAGTTCTTC. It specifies CSVARTDNEQFF.

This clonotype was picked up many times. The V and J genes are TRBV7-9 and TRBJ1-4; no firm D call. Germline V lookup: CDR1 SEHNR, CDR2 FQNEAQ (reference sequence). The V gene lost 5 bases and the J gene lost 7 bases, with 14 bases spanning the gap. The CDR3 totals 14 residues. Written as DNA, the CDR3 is TGTGCCAGCAGCCCGGGAACGTCGGGTGAAAAACTGTTTTTT. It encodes CASSPGTSGEKLFF.

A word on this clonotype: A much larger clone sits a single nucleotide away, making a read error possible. The CDR3 here is CASSYADRGQKKLLF. CDR3 nucleotides: TGTGCCAGCAGTTACGCGGACAGGGGGCAAAAAAAACTGCTTTTT. The V call is TRBV6-5, the J call TRBJ1-4; 11 bases are a match to TRBD1. From germline, CDR1 is MNHEY and CDR2 SVGAGI. The CDR3 sequence is 15 residues long.

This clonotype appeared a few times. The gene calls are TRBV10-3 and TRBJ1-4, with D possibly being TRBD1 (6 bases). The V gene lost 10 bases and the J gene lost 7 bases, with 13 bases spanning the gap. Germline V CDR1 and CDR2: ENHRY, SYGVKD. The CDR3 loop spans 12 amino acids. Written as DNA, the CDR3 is TGTGCCACAGCTACAGGGTCTGAAAAACTGTTTTTT. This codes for CATATGSEKLFF.

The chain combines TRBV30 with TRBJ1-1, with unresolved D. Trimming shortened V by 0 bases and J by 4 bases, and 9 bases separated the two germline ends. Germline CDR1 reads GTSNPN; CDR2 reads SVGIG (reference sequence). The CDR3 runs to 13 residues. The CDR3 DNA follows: TGTGCCTGGAGTGTTCGGCGGGGCACTGAAGCTTTCTTT. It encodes CAWSVRRGTEAFF.